These T cell receptor beta chains were read from a single sample in a study of cytomegalovirus exposure and HLA in healthy donors. Clones were sequenced by immunoSEQ multiplex PCR, and TCRdb holds only the in-frame ones, with some missing. The data show some 120,000 clones, roughly 74% seen once. What was sequenced was PBMCs. These receptors were taken from a woman aged 50 to 60 in good health and CMV-seropositive. The CDR3 runs from the conserved cysteine through the conserved F or W. The order of the fields is J gene, clone size, V gene, D gene, CDR3 protein, CDR3 DNA. A D gene is named only where the DNA matches it firmly. Part of the rows lack a size; the others show once, few, many or a class for expanded clones.

J: TRBJ2-3
size: -
V: TRBV7-2
D: TRBD2
CDR3: CASSLALTSGGGADTQYF
DNA: TGTGCCAGCAGCTTAGCTCTTACTAGCGGGGGGGGCGCAGATACGCAGTATTTT

J: TRBJ1-1
size: -
V: TRBV5-1
D: -
CDR3: CASSLVSGTHIRYTEAFF
DNA: TGCGCCAGCAGCTTGGTTTCCGGGACACATATAAGATACACTGAAGCTTTCTTT

J: TRBJ1-2
size: -
V: TRBV9
D: -
CDR3: CASSVAWLYTF
DNA: TGTGCCAGCAGCGTAGCTTGGCTCTACACCTTC

J: TRBJ2-2
size: -
V: TRBV5-4
D: TRBD1
CDR3: CASSPPGQLNTGELFF
DNA: TGTGCCAGCAGCCCGCCGGGACAGCTGAACACCGGGGAGCTGTTTTTT

J: TRBJ2-3
size: few
V: TRBV7-2
D: TRBD2
CDR3: CASSPRLAGADTQYF
DNA: TGTGCCAGCAGCCCCCGTTTAGCGGGGGCAGATACGCAGTATTTT

J: TRBJ1-1
size: -
V: TRBV9
D: -
CDR3: CASSPRRGLTEAFF
DNA: TGTGCCAGCAGCCCCCGTAGAGGTCTCACTGAAGCTTTCTTT

J: TRBJ2-1
size: few
V: TRBV4-2
D: -
CDR3: CASSQVGGSYNEQFF
DNA: TGTGCCAGCAGCCAAGTCGGGGGCTCCTACAATGAGCAGTTCTTC

J: TRBJ2-1
size: once
V: TRBV7-9
D: TRBD1
CDR3: CASSLAQGLVYNEQFF
DNA: TGTGCCAGCAGCTTAGCACAGGGGTTGGTTTACAATGAGCAGTTCTTC

J: TRBJ1-5
size: -
V: TRBV27
D: TRBD1
CDR3: CASSLSYSLQGANQPQHF
DNA: TGTGCCAGCAGTTTATCGTACTCTCTACAGGGGGCAAATCAGCCCCAGCATTTT

J: TRBJ2-2
size: once
V: TRBV7-6
D: TRBD1
CDR3: CASSLGDRGRGGELFF
DNA: TGTGCCAGCAGCTTAGGGGACAGGGGGCGCGGCGGGGAGCTGTTTTTT

J: TRBJ1-4
size: -
V: TRBV10-2
D: TRBD1
CDR3: CASRGGTNEKLFF
DNA: TGCGCCAGCAGAGGGGGCACTAATGAAAAACTGTTTTTT

J: TRBJ2-7
size: many
V: TRBV6-4
D: TRBD1
CDR3: CASSEGGFGQYF
DNA: TGTGCCAGCAGTGAAGGGGGCTTTGGGCAGTACTTC

J: TRBJ1-6
size: few
V: TRBV28
D: TRBD1
CDR3: CASSLTEGARNSPLHF
DNA: TGTGCCAGCAGTTTAACAGAGGGGGCTAGGAATTCACCCCTCCACTTT

J: TRBJ1-2
size: -
V: TRBV10-3
D: -
CDR3: CASNYEGGYGYTF
DNA: TGTGCCAGCAATTATGAAGGGGGTTATGGCTACACCTTC

J: TRBJ2-3
size: -
V: TRBV7-9
D: TRBD2
CDR3: CASSLGGGKRKSTDTQYF
DNA: TGTGCCAGCAGCTTAGGCGGGGGGAAGAGGAAAAGCACAGATACGCAGTATTTT

J: TRBJ2-7
size: once
V: TRBV4-2
D: -
CDR3: CASSQGLSYEQYF
DNA: TGTGCCAGCAGCCAAGGGCTCTCCTACGAGCAGTACTTC

J: TRBJ1-2
size: -
V: TRBV29-1
D: -
CDR3: CSVGAGYGYTF
DNA: TGCAGCGTGGGGGCGGGTTATGGCTACACCTTC

J: TRBJ2-3
size: -
V: TRBV4-1
D: TRBD2
CDR3: CASSQAPSGGDTQYF
DNA: TGCGCCAGCAGCCAAGCTCCTAGCGGGGGGGATACGCAGTATTTT

J: TRBJ2-7
size: medium-sized
V: TRBV25-1
D: TRBD1
CDR3: CASSDYGTEIAYEQYF
DNA: TGTGCCAGCAGTGACTATGGGACAGAAATAGCCTACGAGCAGTACTTC

J: TRBJ1-2
size: -
V: TRBV5-4
D: -
CDR3: CASSFPGQSYGYTF
DNA: TGTGCCAGCAGCTTTCCTGGACAGTCCTATGGCTACACCTTC

J: TRBJ2-7
size: -
V: TRBV2
D: -
CDR3: CASSEAGASYEQYF
DNA: TGTGCCAGCAGTGAAGCGGGAGCATCCTACGAGCAGTACTTC

J: TRBJ2-3
size: -
V: TRBV29-1
D: TRBD2
CDR3: CSVSGLASLTYTQYF
DNA: TGCAGCGTTTCCGGACTAGCATCCCTCACATATACGCAGTATTTT

J: TRBJ2-3
size: -
V: TRBV25-1
D: TRBD2
CDR3: CASGRGAGSTDTQYF
DNA: TGTGCCAGCGGACGAGGAGCGGGAAGCACAGATACGCAGTATTTT

J: TRBJ2-5
size: -
V: TRBV7-7
D: TRBD2
CDR3: CASSLSGGKETQYF
DNA: TGTGCCAGCAGCCTTAGCGGGGGTAAAGAGACCCAGTACTTC

J: TRBJ1-2
size: few
V: TRBV19
D: -
CDR3: CASRRTEPNYGYTF
DNA: TGTGCCAGTAGGCGGACAGAGCCCAACTATGGCTACACCTTC

J: TRBJ1-2
size: once
V: TRBV19
D: -
CDR3: CASSPRQIGYGYTF
DNA: TGTGCCAGTAGTCCCAGACAGATTGGGTATGGCTACACCTTC

J: TRBJ1-3
size: -
V: TRBV7-9
D: -
CDR3: CASIQAASGNTIYF
DNA: TGTGCCAGCATCCAGGCTGCCTCTGGAAACACCATATATTTT

J: TRBJ1-3
size: few
V: TRBV28
D: TRBD1
CDR3: CASSFLGQGAGATSGNTIYF
DNA: TGTGCCAGCAGTTTTTTGGGACAGGGGGCGGGGGCGACGTCTGGAAACACCATATATTTT

J: TRBJ2-1
size: -
V: TRBV2
D: TRBD1
CDR3: CASSELGGIGNEQFF
DNA: TGTGCCAGCAGTGAATTAGGGGGCATTGGGAATGAGCAGTTCTTC

J: TRBJ2-7
size: -
V: TRBV9
D: TRBD2
CDR3: CASSAGLAGDYEQYF
DNA: TGTGCCAGCAGCGCCGGACTAGCGGGGGACTACGAGCAGTACTTC

J: TRBJ2-2
size: once
V: TRBV19
D: -
CDR3: CASSQGWVGTGELFF
DNA: TGTGCCAGTAGTCAGGGTTGGGTAGGCACCGGGGAGCTGTTTTTT

J: TRBJ2-2
size: few
V: TRBV19
D: TRBD1
CDR3: CASRKGQANTGELFF
DNA: TGTGCCAGTAGGAAAGGACAGGCGAACACCGGGGAGCTGTTTTTT

J: TRBJ2-6
size: -
V: TRBV19
D: -
CDR3: CASSTRGTGANVLTF
DNA: TGTGCCAGTAGTACCCGAGGGACTGGGGCCAACGTCCTGACTTTC

J: TRBJ1-2
size: -
V: TRBV7-8
D: -
CDR3: CASREMRTASIRGGYTF
DNA: TGTGCCAGCAGGGAAATGAGGACAGCCTCAATAAGGGGTGGCTACACCTTC

J: TRBJ1-6
size: few
V: TRBV9
D: TRBD1
CDR3: CASSGSGTGRGSPLHF
DNA: TGTGCCAGCAGTGGCAGCGGGACAGGAAGGGGTTCACCCCTCCACTTT

J: TRBJ2-5
size: -
V: TRBV9
D: -
CDR3: CASSRSSLNKGKETQYF
DNA: TGTGCCAGCAGCAGAAGTTCCTTAAACAAGGGGAAAGAGACCCAGTACTTC

J: TRBJ1-2
size: -
V: TRBV7-2
D: -
CDR3: CASSARRGGGYTF
DNA: TGTGCCAGCAGCGCACGGAGGGGGGGTGGCTACACCTTC

J: TRBJ1-5
size: -
V: TRBV5-8
D: TRBD1
CDR3: CASSLEGRTGEVQPQHF
DNA: TGTGCCAGCAGCTTGGAAGGACGGACAGGGGAAGTTCAGCCCCAGCATTTT

J: TRBJ1-2
size: -
V: TRBV7-2
D: -
CDR3: CASSLVSGGRQNGYTF
DNA: TGTGCCAGCAGCTTAGTTAGCGGGGGTCGACAGAATGGCTACACCTTC

J: TRBJ2-7
size: -
V: TRBV13
D: -
CDR3: CASSPSRGVIYEQYF
DNA: TGTGCCAGCAGCCCGTCCAGGGGCGTGATCTACGAGCAGTACTTC

J: TRBJ2-1
size: -
V: TRBV13
D: TRBD2
CDR3: CASSSQLAGAEQFF
DNA: TGTGCCAGCAGCTCGCAACTAGCGGGGGCTGAGCAGTTCTTC